This T cell receptor beta chain originates from a study of regulatory dendritic cells for organ transplantation. Overall study: Monocytes received vitamin D3 on days 0 and 4, IL-10 on day 4. The study, taken as a whole, reports: Memory T cells were less diverse than naive, with memory CD8+ most oligoclonal. Between individuals, the alloreactive memory CD8+ T cell pool differed considerably.

Sequencing was performed with immunoSEQ multiplex PCR; in TCRdb, only in-frame clones are kept and a portion is missing. The table records over 9,500 clones, nearly 90% of them present only once. Comments on this clone: Its matching antigen is unknown.

Sorted subsets were CFSE-labeled and cultured four to six days with allogeneic dendritic cells. FACS sorted CD4+ or CD8+ T cells into CD45RA+ naive and CD45RO+ memory. V was cut by 5 bases and J by 8 bases, with 18 bases left in between. The CDR3 consists of 14 residues. CDR1 and CDR2 (germline): SGHAT, FQNNGV. This chain connects TRBV11-2 to TRBJ1-2, with a weak D call TRBD1 (5 bases). This sequence originates from a human donor in good health. The sequencing input was naive CD8+ T cells from blood cultured with regulatory dendritic cells. As for subset: CD45RA+ naive T cells. The chain's CDR3 is CASSPGPGTGGYTF. CDR3 DNA: TGTGCCAGCAGCCCTGGACCGGGGACTGGGGGCTACACCTTC.